This note documents a single T cell receptor (beta chain) sequence. Its matching antigen is unknown. The data were obtained in a study of glioma-infiltrating T cells. Study conclusions and caveats: Tissue-blood divergence was below expectation in non-neoplastic patients, above in gliomas. Very few CDR3 sequences were shared between tissue and blood.

Using RNA template, CDR3s of TCR alpha and beta were amplified with iRepertoire arm-PCR. TCRdb reprocessed the multiplex PCR reads via MiXCR and lists one record per CDR3 protein. The sample contains 95,000 to 110,000 distinct CDR3 sequences, approximately 28% of which appear only once. Germline assignment: CDR1 SGHTA and CDR2 FQGTGA. V lost 2 bases to trimming and J lost 11 bases, with 9 bases between them. The CDR3 runs 11 residues. This clonotype was sampled from a human donor with low-grade glioma or glioblastoma, undergoing nonglioma brain surgery, or in good health (not recorded which). The rearrangement joins TRBV7-3 to TRBJ1-1; no clear D. The sequencing input was glioma tissue, nonneoplastic brain tissue, or PBMCs (not recorded which). The CDR3 nucleotides read TGTGCCAGCAGCTTAGGGGTCGGCGCTTTCTTT. This codes for CASSLGVGAFF.